The clone carrying this T cell receptor beta chain was seen only a few times. These data belong to a study of T-cell reconstitution after alpha-beta-depleted transplantation in children. Trimming took off 5 bases at V and 11 bases at J, with 16 bases between the two ends. CDR1 SGHTA and CDR2 FQGNSA come from the germline V gene. The CDR3 sequence is 13 residues long. Unique molecular identifiers were incorporated into the prepared TCRbeta library. TCRdb reprocessed the PCR reads with MiXCR, giving one entry per CDR3 protein. There are roughly 590,000 distinct CDR3 sequences in the sample; 15% to 20% occur only once, and 1.1% lies in the top ten.

Specimen: PBMCs from the stem cell graft donor, collected from the stem cell graft. The chain employs TRBV7-2 and TRBJ2-4; maybe TRBD2 (6 bases). The clonotype was recovered from a human donor who donated a stem cell graft to a child with acute myeloid leukemia. CDR3 sequence reads: CASSLTRTGVQYF. The CDR3 DNA sequence: TGTGCCAGCAGCCTCACACGGACGGGAGTTCAGTACTTC.